A selection of T cell receptor beta chains follows, all from one sample in a study of identical twins. TCRdb re-called the 5' RACE reads through MiXCR, storing one row per CDR3 protein. The sample lists hundreds of thousands of distinct CDR3 sequences; over 15% were seen once. Another study also made use of these data, one on T cells expressing NK-cell markers.

The specimen was PBMCs. Receptors were obtained from a young woman in good health. Each CDR3 is given with its conserved first and last residue. Fields, in order: clone size, J gene, V gene, D gene, CDR3 DNA, CDR3 protein. A D gene is named only where the DNA matches it firmly. Clone size is given for some rows only: seen once, a few or many times, or a class if the clone is expanded.

>NA|TRBJ2-3|TRBV7-9|NA
TGTGCCAGCAGCTCCGGTTGGACAGATACGCAGTATTTT
CASSSGWTDTQYF
>NA|TRBJ2-1|TRBV29-1|NA
TGCAGCGTTGGGGCCCTAGGACCAACCTCCTACAATGAGCAGTTCTTC
CSVGALGPTSYNEQFF
>few|TRBJ1-3|TRBV12-3/TRBV12-4|NA
TGTGCCAGCAAACAGGGTACTGGAAACACCATATATTTT
CASKQGTGNTIYF
>NA|TRBJ2-3|TRBV27|TRBD2
TGTGCCAGCAGCCCACTGCGAAGCGGGACTCTCCCAGATACGCAGTATTTT
CASSPLRSGTLPDTQYF
>few|TRBJ1-1|TRBV7-2|NA
TGTGCCAGCAGCGCCGAGGGGGTTCCCTCGTCTGAAGCTTTCTTT
CASSAEGVPSSEAFF
>few|TRBJ2-3|TRBV20-1|NA
TGCAGTGCTGATAGCGGTACAGATACGCAGTATTTT
CSADSGTDTQYF
>few|TRBJ2-7|TRBV10-3|NA
TGTGCCATCAGCTCCACAGAATACGAGCAGTACTTC
CAISSTEYEQYF
>few|TRBJ1-2|TRBV5-1|NA
TGCGCCAGCAGCTTGGGCGGACGGATACGGGTTGGCTACACCTTC
CASSLGGRIRVGYTF
>few|TRBJ1-5|TRBV20-1|NA
TGCAGTGCCAGCCCCGTAAATCAGCCCCAGCATTTT
CSASPVNQPQHF
>NA|TRBJ2-7|TRBV5-1|NA
TGCGCCAGCAGTTCCGTGGGACTGTCGGGCGAGCAGTACTTC
CASSSVGLSGEQYF
>few|TRBJ1-1|TRBV6-1|NA
TGTGCCAGCGGGTGGAGCAACACTGAAGCTTTCTTT
CASGWSNTEAFF
>few|TRBJ1-1|TRBV20-1|TRBD1
TGCAGTGCTAGAGAATCCGGACAGGCAAAAAACACTGAAGCTTTCTTT
CSARESGQAKNTEAFF
>few|TRBJ2-5|TRBV5-1|TRBD2
TGCGCCAGCAGCTCGGTAGAGACTAGCGCGAGGAAGTACTTC
CASSSVETSARKYF
>many|TRBJ2-5|TRBV12-3/TRBV12-4|NA
TGTGCCAGCAGTTTAGTTGGGACCCAGTACTTC
CASSLVGTQYF
>few|TRBJ2-5|TRBV7-9|TRBD2
TGTGCCAGCACCCATACTAGCGGGCTCTTCCCAGTAGAGACCCAGTACTTC
CASTHTSGLFPVETQYF
>many|TRBJ1-1|TRBV7-9|NA
TGTGCTAGCAGCTTAGGATTGGACACTGAAGCTTTCTTT
CASSLGLDTEAFF
>NA|TRBJ1-1|TRBV12-3/TRBV12-4|TRBD1
TGTGCCAGCAGTCCCCGACAGGGCGGTAGCACTGAAGCTTTCTTT
CASSPRQGGSTEAFF
>few|TRBJ2-3|TRBV5-1|NA
TGCGCCAGCAGCTTGGTGGGAATGAGCACAGATACGCAGTATTTT
CASSLVGMSTDTQYF
>few|TRBJ2-7|TRBV20-1|TRBD1
TGCAGTGCTAGTACTCCTGAGACTCAGGGGGTCTACGAGCAGTACTTC
CSASTPETQGVYEQYF
>NA|TRBJ1-1|TRBV6-5|TRBD1
TGTGCCAGCAGTTACTCCTCTACAGGGACAGGGGCGCAAGCTTTCTTT
CASSYSSTGTGAQAFF
>NA|TRBJ2-2|TRBV5-1|TRBD1
TGCGCCAGCAGCTCCGGGACAGGGGACACCGGGGAGCTGTTTTTT
CASSSGTGDTGELFF